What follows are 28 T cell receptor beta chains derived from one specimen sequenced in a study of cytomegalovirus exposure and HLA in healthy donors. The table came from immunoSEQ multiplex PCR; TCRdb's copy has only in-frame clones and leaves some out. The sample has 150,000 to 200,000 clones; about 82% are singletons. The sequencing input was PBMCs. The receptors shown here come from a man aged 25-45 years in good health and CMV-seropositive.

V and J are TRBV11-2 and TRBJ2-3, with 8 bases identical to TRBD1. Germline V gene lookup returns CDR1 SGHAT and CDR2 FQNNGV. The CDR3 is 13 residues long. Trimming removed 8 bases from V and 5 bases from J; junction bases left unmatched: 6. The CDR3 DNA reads TGTGCCAGCCTAGGACAGGGATTAGATACGCAGTATTTT. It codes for CASLGQGLDTQYF. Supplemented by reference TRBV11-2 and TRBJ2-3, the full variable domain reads EAGVAQSPRYKIIEKRQSVAFWCNPISGHATLYWYQQILGQGPKLLIQFQNNGVVDDSQLPKDRFSAERLKGVDSTLKIQPAKLEDSAVYLCASLGQGLDTQYFGPGTRLTVL.

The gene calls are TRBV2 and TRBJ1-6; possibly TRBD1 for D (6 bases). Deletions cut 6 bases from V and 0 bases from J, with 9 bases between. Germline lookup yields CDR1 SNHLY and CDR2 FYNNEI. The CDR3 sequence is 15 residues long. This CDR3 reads CASSPGASYNSPLHF. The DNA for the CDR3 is TGTGCCAGCAGCCCAGGGGCCTCCTATAATTCACCCCTCCACTTT.

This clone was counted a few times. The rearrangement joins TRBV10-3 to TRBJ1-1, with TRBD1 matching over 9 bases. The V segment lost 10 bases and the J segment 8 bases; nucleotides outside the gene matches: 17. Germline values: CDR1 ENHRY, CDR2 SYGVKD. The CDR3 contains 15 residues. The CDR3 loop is CASIPGQGTVAEAFF. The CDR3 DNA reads TGTGCCAGCATTCCGGGACAGGGAACTGTAGCCGAAGCTTTCTTT.

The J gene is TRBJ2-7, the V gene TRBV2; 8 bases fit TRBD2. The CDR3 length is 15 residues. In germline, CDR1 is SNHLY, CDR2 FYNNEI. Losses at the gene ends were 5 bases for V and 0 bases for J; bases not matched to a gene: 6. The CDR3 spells CASSRGGTSSYEQYF. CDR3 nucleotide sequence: TGTGCCAGCAGTCGCGGGGGGACCTCCTCCTACGAGCAGTACTTC.

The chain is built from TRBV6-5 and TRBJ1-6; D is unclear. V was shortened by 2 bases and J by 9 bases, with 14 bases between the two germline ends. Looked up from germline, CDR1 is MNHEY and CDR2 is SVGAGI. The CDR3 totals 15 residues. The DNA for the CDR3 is TGTGCCAGCAGTTACGGGTCAGGACTAGGTTCACCCCTCCACTTT. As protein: CASSYGSGLGSPLHF.

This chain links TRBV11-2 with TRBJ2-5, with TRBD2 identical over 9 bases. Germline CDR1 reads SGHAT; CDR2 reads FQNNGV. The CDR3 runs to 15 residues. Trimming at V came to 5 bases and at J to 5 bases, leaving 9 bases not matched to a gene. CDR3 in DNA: TGTGCCAGCAGCACCCTAGCGGGGATCGGGGAGACCCAGTACTTC. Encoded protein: CASSTLAGIGETQYF.

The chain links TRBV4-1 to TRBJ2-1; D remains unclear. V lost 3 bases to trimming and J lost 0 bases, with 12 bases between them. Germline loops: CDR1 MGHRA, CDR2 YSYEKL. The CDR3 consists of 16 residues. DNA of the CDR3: TGCGCCAGCAGCCACCTTGGCCCTAGCTCCTACAATGAGCAGTTCTTC. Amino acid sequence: CASSHLGPSSYNEQFF.

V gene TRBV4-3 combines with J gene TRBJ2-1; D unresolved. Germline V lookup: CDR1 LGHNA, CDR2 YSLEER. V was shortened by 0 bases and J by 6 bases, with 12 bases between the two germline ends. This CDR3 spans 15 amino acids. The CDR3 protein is CASSQENPPGNEQFF. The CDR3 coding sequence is TGCGCCAGCAGCCAAGAGAACCCCCCGGGCAATGAGCAGTTCTTC.

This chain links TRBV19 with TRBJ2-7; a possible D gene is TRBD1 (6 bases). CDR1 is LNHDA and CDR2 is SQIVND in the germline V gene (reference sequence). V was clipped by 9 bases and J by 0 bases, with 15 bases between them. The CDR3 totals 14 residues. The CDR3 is CASRGSENSYEQYF. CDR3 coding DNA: TGTGCCAGCAGGGGCAGCGAGAACTCCTACGAGCAGTACTTC.

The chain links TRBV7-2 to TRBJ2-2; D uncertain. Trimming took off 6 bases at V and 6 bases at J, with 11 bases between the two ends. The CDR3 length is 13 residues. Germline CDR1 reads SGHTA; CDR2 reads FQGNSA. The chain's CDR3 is CASSRGRSGELFF. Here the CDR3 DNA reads TGTGCCAGCAGTCGTGGGCGATCCGGGGAGCTGTTTTTT.

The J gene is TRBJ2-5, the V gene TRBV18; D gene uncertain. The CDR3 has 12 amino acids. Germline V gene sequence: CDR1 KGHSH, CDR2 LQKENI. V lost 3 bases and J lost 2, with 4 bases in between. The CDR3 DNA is TGTGCCAGCTCACCTAATCAAGAGACCCAGTACTTC. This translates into CASSPNQETQYF.

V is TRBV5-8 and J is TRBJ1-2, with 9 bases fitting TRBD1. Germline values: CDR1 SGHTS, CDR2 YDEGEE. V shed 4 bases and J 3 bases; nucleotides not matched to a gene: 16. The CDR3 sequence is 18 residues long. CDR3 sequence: CASSHAVGRQGEDYGYTF. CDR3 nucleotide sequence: TGTGCCAGCAGCCACGCGGTCGGGAGACAGGGGGAGGACTATGGCTACACCTTC.

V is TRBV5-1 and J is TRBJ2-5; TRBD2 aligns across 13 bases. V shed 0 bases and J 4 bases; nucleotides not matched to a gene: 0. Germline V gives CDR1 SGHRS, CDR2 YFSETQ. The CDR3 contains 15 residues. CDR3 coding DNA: TGCGCCAGCAGCTTGGGACTAGCGGGAGGAGAGACCCAGTACTTC. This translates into CASSLGLAGGETQYF.

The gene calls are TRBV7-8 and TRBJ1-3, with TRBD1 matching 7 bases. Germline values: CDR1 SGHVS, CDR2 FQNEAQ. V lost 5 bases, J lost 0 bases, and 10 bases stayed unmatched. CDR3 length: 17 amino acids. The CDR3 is CASSRSRTGHSGNTIYF. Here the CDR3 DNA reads TGTGCCAGCAGCCGATCTCGGACAGGACACTCTGGAAACACCATATATTTT. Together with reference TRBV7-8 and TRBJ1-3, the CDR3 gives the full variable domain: GAGVSQSPRYKVAKRGQDVALRCDPISGHVSLFWYQQALGQGPEFLTYFQNEAQLDKSGLPSDRFFAERPEGSVSTLKIQRTQQEDSAVYLCASSRSRTGHSGNTIYFGEGSWLTVV.

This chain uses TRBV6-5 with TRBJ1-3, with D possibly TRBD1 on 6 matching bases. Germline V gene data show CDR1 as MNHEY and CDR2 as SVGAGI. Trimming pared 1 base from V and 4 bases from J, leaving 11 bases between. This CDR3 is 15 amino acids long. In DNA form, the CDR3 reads TGTGCCAGCAGTTACTTCGGGACACTAGGAAACACCATATATTTT. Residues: CASSYFGTLGNTIYF.

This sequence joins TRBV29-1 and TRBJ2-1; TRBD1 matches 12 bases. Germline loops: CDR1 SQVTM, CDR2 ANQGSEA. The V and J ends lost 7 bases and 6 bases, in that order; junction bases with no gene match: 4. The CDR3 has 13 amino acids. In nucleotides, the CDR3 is TGCAGCGCCGGGACAGGGGGCCTCAATGAGCAGTTCTTC. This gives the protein CSAGTGGLNEQFF.

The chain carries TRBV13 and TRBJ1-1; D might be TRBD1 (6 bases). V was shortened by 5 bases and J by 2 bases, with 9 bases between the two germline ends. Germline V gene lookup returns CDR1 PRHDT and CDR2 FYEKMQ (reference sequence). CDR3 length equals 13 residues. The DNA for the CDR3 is TGTGCCAGCAGCGCCGGGACAAACACTGAAGCTTTCTTT. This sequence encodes CASSAGTNTEAFF. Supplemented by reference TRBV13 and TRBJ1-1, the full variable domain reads AAGVIQSPRHLIKEKRETATLKCYPIPRHDTVYWYQQGPGQDPQFLISFYEKMQSDKGSIPDRFSAQQFSDYHSELNMSSLELGDSALYFCASSAGTNTEAFFGQGTRLTVV.

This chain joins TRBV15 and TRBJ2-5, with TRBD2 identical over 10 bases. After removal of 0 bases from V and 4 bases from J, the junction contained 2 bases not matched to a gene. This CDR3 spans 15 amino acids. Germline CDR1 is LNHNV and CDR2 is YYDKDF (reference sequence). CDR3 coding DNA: TGTGCCACCAGCAGAGAAGCGGGGGGGCCAGAGACCCAGTACTTC. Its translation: CATSREAGGPETQYF.

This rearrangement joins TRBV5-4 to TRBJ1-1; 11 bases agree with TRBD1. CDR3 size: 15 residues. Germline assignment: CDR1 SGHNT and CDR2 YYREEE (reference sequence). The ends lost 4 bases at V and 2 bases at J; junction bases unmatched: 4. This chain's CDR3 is CASSGGQGDNTEAFF. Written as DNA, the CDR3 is TGTGCCAGCAGCGGGGGACAGGGGGACAACACTGAAGCTTTCTTT.

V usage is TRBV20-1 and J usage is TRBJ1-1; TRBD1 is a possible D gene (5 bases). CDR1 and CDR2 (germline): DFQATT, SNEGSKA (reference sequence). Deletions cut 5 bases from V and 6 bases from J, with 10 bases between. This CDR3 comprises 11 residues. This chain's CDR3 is CSAHDRSEAFF. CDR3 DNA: TGCAGTGCTCACGACAGATCTGAAGCTTTCTTT.

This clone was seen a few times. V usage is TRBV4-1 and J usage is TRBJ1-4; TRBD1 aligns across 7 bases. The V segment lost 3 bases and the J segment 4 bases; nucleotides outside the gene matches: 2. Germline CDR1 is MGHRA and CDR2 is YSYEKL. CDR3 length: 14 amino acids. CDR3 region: CASSQGQLNEKLFF. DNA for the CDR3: TGCGCCAGCAGCCAGGGACAGCTTAATGAAAAACTGTTTTTT.

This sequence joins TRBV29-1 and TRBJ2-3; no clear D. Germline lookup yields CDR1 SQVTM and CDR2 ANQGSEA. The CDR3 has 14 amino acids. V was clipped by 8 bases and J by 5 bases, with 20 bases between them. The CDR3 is CSSHESPSGDTQYF. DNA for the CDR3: TGCAGCTCTCACGAATCCCCGTCGGGAGATACGCAGTATTTT.

The CDR3 loop is CASSQDGGEGETQYF. The CDR3 region has the DNA TGTGCCAGCAGCCAAGATGGGGGGGAGGGAGAGACCCAGTACTTC. The chain recombines TRBV4-2 with TRBJ2-5; 7 bases are a match to TRBD2. Germline CDR1 and CDR2: LGHNA and YNFKEQ. V was pared by 0 bases and J by 4 bases, with 5 bases of the junction left unmatched. This CDR3 has 15 amino acids.

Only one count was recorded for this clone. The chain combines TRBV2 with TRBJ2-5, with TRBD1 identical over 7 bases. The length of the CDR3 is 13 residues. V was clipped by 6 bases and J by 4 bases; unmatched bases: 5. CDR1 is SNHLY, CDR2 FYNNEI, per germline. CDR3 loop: CASSVGQVETQYF. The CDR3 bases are TGTGCCAGCAGCGTTGGACAGGTAGAGACCCAGTACTTC.

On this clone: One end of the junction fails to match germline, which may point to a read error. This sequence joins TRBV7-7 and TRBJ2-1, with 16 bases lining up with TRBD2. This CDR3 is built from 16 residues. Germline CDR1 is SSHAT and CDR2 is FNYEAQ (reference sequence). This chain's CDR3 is CASSLGTSGGANEQFF. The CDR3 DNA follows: TGTGCTAGCAGCCTCGGGACTAGCGGGGGGGCAAATGAGCAGTTCTTC.

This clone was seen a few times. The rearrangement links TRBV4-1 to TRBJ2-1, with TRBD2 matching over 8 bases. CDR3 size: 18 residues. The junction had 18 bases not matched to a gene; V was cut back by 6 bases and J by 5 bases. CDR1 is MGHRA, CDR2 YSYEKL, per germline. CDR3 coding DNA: TGCGCCAGCAGTCCCAGGGACGTCCTAGCGGGTAACCACAATGAGCAGTTCTTC. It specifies CASSPRDVLAGNHNEQFF.

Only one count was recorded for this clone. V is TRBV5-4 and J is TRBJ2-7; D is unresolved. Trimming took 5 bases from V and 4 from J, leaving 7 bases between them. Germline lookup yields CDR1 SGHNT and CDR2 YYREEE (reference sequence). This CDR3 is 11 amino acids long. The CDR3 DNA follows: TGTGCCAGCAGTTCCAATTACGAGCAGTACTTC. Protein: CASSSNYEQYF.

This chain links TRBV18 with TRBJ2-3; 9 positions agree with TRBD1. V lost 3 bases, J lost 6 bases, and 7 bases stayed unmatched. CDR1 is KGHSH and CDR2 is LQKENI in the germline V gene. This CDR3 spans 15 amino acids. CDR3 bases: TGTGCCAGCTCACCCGGGACAGGGCAAATGGATACGCAGTATTTT. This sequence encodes CASSPGTGQMDTQYF.